This note documents a single T cell receptor beta chain sequence. Its antigen is not known. This sample is part of a study of shared clonotypes between healthy human individuals. The method was immunoSEQ multiplex PCR; TCRdb's version includes in-frame clones alone and lacks a portion of them. The repertoire consists of millions of clones, with roughly 95% occurring once and the leading ten covering 0.1% to 0.15%. There are 15 residues in the CDR3. CDR1 is MGHRA, CDR2 YSYEKL, per germline. V was shortened by 3 bases and J by 5 bases, with 15 bases between the two germline ends. Study-level findings and limits: With few donors, the genetic and exposure-history diversity represented was limited.

The chain has TRBV4-1 and TRBJ2-3, with no clear D. This clonotype originated in a man aged 18 to 29 in good health. The sample was naive CD4+ T cells sorted from blood. The subset is: CD45RA+ positively selected. Here the CDR3 DNA reads TGCGCCAGCAGCCAGGTCATCCCGAATAGAGATACGCAGTATTTT. Protein product: CASSQVIPNRDTQYF.